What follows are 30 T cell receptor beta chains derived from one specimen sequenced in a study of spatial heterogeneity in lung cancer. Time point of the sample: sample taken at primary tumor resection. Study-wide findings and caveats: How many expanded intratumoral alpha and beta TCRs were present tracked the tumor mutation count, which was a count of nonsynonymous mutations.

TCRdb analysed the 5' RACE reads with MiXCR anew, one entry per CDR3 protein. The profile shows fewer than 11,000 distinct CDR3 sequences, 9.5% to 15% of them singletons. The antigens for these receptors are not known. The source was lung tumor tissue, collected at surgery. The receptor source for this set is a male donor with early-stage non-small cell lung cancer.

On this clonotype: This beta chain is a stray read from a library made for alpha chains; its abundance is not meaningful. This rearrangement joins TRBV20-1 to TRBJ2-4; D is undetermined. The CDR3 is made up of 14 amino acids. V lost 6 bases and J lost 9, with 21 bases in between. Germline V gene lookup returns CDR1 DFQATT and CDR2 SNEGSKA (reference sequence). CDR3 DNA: TGCAGTGCCCCCCTCATGGCCCCCCGAAGCATTCAGTACTTC. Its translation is CSAPLMAPRSIQYF.

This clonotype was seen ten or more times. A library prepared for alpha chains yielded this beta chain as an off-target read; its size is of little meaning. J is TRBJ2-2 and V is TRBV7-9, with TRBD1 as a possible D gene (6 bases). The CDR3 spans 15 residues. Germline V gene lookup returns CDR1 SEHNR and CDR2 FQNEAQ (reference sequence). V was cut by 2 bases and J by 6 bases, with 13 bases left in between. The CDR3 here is CASSLSGQIAGELFF. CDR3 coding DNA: TGTGCCAGCAGCTTATCTGGACAGATTGCCGGGGAGCTGTTTTTT.

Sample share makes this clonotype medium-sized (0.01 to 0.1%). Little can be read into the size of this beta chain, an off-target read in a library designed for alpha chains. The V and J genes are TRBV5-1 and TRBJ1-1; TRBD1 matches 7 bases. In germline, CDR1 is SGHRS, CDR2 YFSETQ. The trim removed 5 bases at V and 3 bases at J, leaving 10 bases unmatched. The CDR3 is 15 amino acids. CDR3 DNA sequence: TGCGCCAGCAGGGAAACAGGGGCGGGGGACACTGAAGCTTTCTTT. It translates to CASRETGAGDTEAFF.

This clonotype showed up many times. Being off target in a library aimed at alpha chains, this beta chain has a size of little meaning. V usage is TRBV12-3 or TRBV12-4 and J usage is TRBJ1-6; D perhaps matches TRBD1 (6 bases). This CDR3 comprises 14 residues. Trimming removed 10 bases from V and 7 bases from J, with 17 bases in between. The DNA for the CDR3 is TGTGCCACCCTCATGGGGGGCTGGAATTCACCCCTCCACTTT. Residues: CATLMGGWNSPLHF.

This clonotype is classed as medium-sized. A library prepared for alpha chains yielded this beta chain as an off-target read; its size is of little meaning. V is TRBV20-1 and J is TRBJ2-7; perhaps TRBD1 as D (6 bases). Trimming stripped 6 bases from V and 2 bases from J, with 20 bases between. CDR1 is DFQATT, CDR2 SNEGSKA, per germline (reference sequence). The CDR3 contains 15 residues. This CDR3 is CSAFRRGIHPYEQYF. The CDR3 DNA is TGCAGTGCGTTTCGCAGGGGTATCCACCCCTACGAGCAGTACTTC.

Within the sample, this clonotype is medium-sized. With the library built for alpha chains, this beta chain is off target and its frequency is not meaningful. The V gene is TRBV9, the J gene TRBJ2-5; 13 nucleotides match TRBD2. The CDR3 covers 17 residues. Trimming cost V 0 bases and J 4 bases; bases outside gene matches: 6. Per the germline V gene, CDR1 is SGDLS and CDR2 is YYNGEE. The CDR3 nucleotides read TGTGCCAGCAGCGTAGGGACTAGCGGGAGTTTTCGAGAGACCCAGTACTTC. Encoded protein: CASSVGTSGSFRETQYF.

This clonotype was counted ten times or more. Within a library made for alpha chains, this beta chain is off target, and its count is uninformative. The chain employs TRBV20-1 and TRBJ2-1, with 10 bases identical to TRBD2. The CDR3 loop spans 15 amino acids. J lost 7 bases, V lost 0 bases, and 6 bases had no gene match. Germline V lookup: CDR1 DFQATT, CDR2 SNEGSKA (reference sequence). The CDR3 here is CSARDFLAGANEQFF. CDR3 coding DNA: TGCAGTGCTAGAGACTTTCTAGCGGGAGCTAATGAGCAGTTCTTC.

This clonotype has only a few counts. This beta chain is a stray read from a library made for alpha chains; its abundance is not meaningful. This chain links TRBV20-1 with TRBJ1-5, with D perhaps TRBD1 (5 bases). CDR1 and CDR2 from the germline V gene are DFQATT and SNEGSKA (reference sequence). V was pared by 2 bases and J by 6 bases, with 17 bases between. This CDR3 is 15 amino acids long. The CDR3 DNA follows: TGCAGTGCTAGAAGAGAGGGGACGGGGGGTCAGCCCCAGCATTTT. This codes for CSARREGTGGQPQHF.

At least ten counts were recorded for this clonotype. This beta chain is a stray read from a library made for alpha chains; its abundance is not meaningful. The DNA of the CDR3 is TGCAGTGCCTTTGACCCCAATAAGGGGACCGGGGAGCAGTACTTC. It specifies CSAFDPNKGTGEQYF. V usage is TRBV20-1 and J usage is TRBJ2-7, with D perhaps being TRBD1 or TRBD2 (5 bases each). Trimming removed 6 bases from V and 7 bases from J, with 25 bases in between. Per germline, CDR1 DFQATT and CDR2 SNEGSKA (reference sequence). This CDR3 is 15 amino acids long.

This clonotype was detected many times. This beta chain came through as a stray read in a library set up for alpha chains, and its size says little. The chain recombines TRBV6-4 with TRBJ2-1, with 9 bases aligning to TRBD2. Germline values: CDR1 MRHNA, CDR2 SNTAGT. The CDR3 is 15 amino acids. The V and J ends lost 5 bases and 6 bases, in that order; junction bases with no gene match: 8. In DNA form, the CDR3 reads TGTGCCAGCAGTCAATGGCGGGAGGGCCCCAATGAGCAGTTCTTC. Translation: CASSQWREGPNEQFF.

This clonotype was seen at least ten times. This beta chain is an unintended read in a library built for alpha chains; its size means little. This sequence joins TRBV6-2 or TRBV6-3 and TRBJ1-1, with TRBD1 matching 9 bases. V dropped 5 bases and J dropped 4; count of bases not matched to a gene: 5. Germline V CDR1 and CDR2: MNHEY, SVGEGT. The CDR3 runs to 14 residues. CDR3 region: CASSLGQGSTEAFF. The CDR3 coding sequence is TGTGCCAGCAGTCTTGGACAGGGGAGCACTGAAGCTTTCTTT.

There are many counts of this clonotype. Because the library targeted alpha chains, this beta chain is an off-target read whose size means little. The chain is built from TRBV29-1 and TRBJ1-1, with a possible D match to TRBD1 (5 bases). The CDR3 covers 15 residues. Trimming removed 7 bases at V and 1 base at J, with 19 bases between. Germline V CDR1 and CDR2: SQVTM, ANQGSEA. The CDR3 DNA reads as TGCAGCGCTGCTGGGGCAGGGAAGGGGAACACTGAAGCTTTCTTT. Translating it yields CSAAGAGKGNTEAFF.

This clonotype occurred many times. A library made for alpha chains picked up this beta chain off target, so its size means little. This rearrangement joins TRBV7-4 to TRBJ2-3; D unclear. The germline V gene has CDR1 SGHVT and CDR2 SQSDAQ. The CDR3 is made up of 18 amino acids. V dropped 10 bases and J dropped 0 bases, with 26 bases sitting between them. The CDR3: CAILLVVETPLSTDTQYF. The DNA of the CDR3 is TGTGCCATCCTCCTGGTCGTCGAGACCCCGCTTAGCACAGATACGCAGTATTTT.

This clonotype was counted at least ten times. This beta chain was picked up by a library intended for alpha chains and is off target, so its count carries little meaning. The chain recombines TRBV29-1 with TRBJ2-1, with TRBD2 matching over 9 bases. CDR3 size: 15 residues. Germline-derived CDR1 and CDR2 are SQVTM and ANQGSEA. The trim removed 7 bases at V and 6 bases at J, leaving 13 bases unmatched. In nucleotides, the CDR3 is TGCAGCGCCGACCTGAGCGGGAGGTCTAGCAATGAGCAGTTCTTC. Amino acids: CSADLSGRSSNEQFF.

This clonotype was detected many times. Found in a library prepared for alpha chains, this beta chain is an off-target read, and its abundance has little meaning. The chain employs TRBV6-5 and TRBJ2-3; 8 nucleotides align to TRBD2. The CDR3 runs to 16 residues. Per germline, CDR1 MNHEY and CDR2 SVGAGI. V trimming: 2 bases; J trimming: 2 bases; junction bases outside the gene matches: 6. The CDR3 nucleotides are TGTGCCAGCAGTTACGGGATAGCGGGATTCACAGATACGCAGTATTTT. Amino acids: CASSYGIAGFTDTQYF.

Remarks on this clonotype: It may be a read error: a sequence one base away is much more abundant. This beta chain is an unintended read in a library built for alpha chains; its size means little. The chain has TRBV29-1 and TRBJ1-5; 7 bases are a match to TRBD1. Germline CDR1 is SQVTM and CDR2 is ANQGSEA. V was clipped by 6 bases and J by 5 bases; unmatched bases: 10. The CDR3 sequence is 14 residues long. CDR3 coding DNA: TGCAGCGTCCGCGGGACAGCGGTCCATCAGCCCCAGCATTTT. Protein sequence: CSVRGTAVHQPQHF.

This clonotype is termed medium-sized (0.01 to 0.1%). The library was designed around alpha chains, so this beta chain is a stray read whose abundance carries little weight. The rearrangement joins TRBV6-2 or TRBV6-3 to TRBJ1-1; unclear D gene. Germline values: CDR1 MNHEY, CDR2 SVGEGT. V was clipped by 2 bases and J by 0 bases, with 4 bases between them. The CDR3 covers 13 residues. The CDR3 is CASSYTLNTEAFF. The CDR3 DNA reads TGTGCCAGCAGTTACACACTGAACACTGAAGCTTTCTTT.

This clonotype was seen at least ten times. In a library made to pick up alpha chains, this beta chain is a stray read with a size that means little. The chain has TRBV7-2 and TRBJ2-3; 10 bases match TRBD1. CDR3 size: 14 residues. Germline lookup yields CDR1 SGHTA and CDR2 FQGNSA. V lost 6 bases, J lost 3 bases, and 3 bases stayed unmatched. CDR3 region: CASSKDRGTDTQYF. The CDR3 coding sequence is TGTGCCAGCAGTAAGGACAGGGGGACAGATACGCAGTATTTT.

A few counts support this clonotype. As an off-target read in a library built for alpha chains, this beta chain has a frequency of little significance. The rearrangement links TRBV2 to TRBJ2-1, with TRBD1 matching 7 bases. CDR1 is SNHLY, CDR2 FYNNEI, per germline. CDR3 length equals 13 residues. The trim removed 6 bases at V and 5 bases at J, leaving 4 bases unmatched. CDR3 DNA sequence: TGTGCCAGCAGACAGGGGCGTAACAATGAGCAGTTCTTC. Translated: CASRQGRNNEQFF.

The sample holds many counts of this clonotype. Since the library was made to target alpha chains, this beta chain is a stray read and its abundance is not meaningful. The CDR3, as DNA: TGTGCCAGCAGTTTTTCCCCCGGGACTAGCGGGATGGGTGAGCAGTTCTTC. Protein sequence: CASSFSPGTSGMGEQFF. V and J are TRBV6-2 or TRBV6-3 and TRBJ2-1, with 13 bases identical to TRBD2. The CDR3 is made up of 17 amino acids. The J segment lost 9 bases and the V segment lost 4 bases, leaving 12 bases of the junction unmatched. CDR1 is MNHEY and CDR2 is SVGEGT in the germline V gene.

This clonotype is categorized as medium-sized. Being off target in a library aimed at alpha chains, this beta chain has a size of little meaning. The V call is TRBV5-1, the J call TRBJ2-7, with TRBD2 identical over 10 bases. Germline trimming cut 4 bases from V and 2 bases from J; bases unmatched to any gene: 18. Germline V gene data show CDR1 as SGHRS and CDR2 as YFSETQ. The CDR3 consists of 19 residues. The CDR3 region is CASSRRPGQPGTSAYEQYF. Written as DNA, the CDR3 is TGCGCCAGCAGCAGAAGACCGGGACAGCCCGGGACTAGCGCCTACGAGCAGTACTTC.

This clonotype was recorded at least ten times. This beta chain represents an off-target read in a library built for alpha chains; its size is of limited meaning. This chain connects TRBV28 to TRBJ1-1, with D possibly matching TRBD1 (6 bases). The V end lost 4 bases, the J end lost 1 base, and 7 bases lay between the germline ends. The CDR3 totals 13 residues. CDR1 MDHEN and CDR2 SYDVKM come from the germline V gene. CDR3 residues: CASSSGENTEAFF. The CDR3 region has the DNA TGTGCCAGCAGTTCAGGGGAGAACACTGAAGCTTTCTTT.

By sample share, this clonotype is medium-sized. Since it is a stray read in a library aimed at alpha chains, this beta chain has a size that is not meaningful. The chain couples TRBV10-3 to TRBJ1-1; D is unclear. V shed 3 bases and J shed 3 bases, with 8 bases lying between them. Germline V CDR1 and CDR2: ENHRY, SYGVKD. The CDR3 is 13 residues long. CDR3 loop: CAISEDPDTEAFF. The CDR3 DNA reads TGTGCCATCAGTGAAGACCCTGACACTGAAGCTTTCTTT.

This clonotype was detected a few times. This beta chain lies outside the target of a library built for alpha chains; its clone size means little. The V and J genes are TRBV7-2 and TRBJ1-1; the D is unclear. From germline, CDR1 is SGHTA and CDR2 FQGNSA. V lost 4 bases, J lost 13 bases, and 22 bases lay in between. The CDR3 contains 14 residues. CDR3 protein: CASSSAGIERVDFF. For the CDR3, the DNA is TGTGCCAGCAGCTCGGCCGGGATCGAACGAGTGGATTTCTTT.

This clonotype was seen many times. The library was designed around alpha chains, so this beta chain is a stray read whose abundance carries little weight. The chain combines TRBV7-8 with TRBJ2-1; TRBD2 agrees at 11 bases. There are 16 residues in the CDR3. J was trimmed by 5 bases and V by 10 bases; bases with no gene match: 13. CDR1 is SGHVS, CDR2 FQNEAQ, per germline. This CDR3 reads CAIRTARLAGHNEQFF. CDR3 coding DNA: TGTGCCATCCGGACGGCCAGACTAGCGGGGCACAATGAGCAGTTCTTC. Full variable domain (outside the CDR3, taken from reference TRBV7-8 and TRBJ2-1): GAGVSQSPRYKVAKRGQDVALRCDPISGHVSLFWYQQALGQGPEFLTYFQNEAQLDKSGLPSDRFFAERPEGSVSTLKIQRTQQEDSAVYLCAIRTARLAGHNEQFFGPGTRLTVL.

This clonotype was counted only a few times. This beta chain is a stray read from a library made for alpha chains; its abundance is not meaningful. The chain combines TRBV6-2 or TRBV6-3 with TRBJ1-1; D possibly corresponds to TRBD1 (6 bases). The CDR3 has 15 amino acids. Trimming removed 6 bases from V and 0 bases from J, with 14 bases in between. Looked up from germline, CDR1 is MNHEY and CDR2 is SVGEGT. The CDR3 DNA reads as TGTGCCAGCAGACAAAAAGGGGGTTTGAACACTGAAGCTTTCTTT. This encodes CASRQKGGLNTEAFF.

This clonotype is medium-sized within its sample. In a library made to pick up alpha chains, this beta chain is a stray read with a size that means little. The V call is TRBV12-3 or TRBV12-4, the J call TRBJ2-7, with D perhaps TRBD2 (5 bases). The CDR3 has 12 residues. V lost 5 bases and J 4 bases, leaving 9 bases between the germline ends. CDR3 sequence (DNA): TGTGCCAGCAGTGCCGGGGATTACGAGCAGTACTTC. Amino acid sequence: CASSAGDYEQYF.

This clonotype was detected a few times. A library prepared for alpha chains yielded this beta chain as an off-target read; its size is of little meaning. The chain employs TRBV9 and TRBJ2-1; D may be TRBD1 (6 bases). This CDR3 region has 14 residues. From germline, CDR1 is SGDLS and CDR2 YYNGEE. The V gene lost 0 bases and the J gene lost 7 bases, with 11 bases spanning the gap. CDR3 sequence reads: CASSVVAGANEQFF. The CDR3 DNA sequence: TGTGCCAGCAGCGTAGTAGCAGGGGCGAATGAGCAGTTCTTC.

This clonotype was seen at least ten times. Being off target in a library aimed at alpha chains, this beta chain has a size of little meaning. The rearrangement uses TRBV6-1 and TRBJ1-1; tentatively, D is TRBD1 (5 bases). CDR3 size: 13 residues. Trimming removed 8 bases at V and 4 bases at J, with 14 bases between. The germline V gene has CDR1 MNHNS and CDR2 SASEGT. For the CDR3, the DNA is TGTGCCAGCCGAGAAAGGGGAGCCACTGAAGCTTTCTTT. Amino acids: CASRERGATEAFF.

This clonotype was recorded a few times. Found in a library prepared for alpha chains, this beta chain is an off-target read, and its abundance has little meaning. The CDR3 sequence: CSAPPPGRANEQYF. Written as DNA, the CDR3 is TGCAGTGCTCCACCCCCGGGACGAGCTAACGAGCAGTACTTC. The rearrangement uses TRBV20-1 and TRBJ2-7, with D possibly called TRBD1 or TRBD2 (5 bases each). This CDR3 is 14 amino acids long. The germline V and J ends were trimmed by 5 bases and 5 bases, with 19 bases remaining between them. Germline V CDR1 and CDR2: DFQATT, SNEGSKA (reference sequence).